The rows below give T cell receptor beta chains drawn from one sample of a study of cytomegalovirus exposure and HLA in healthy donors. TCRdb's copy holds only in-frame clones and misses some; the assay was immunoSEQ multiplex PCR. In the table there are around 180,000 clones, roughly 80% of which are singletons. The sample was PBMCs. The receptors originated from a male donor in good health and CMV-seronegative. CDR3s include the opening cysteine and the closing phenylalanine or tryptophan.

v_gene	CDR3aa
TRBV9	CASSARDRGLSLNYGYPF
TRBV10-3	CAISESGDRGDYGYTF
TRBV9	CASSPMWGGNTEAFF
TRBV19	CASSPSTGNYEQYF
TRBV6-5	CASSPGGEEGYTF
TRBV15	CATSRDLRASGGLETQYF
TRBV28	CASRRRGGETQYF
TRBV7-2	CASSLPQGEKLFF
TRBV2	CASSPDRYGYTF
TRBV2	CASRPSGVWVNTEAFF
TRBV6-5	CASRGLYEQYF
TRBV5-1	CASSSDRTVLSNNEQFF
TRBV6-1	CASSETGRVTQYF
TRBV5-5	CASSLNGQGYFPGELFF
TRBV30	CAQLSGGGYTF
TRBV7-3	CASSYQPGTRNSMNTEAFF
TRBV28	CASSQKTGAFNQPQHF
TRBV7-9	CASGPGHMNPEAFF
TRBV4-3	CASSGGLDQPQHF
TRBV9	CASSVAKQGNSNQPQHF